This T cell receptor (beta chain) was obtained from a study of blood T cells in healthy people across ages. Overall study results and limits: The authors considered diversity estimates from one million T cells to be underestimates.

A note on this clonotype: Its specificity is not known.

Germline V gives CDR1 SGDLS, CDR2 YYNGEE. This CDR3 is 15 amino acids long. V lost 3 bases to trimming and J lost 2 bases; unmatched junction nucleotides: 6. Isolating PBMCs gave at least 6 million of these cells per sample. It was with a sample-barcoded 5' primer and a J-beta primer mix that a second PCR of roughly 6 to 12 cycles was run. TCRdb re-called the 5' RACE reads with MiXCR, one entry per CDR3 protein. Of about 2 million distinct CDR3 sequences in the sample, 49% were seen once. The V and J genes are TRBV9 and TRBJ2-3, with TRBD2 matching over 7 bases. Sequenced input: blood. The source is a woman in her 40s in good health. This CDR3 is CASSALAELTDTQYF. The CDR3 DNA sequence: TGTGCCAGCAGCGCGCTAGCGGAGCTCACAGATACGCAGTATTTT.